The 10 T cell receptor beta chains below were found in one sample sequenced in a study of cytomegalovirus exposure and HLA in healthy donors. Use of 60 Vbeta and 13 Jbeta primers characterized the PCR. The assay was immunoSEQ multiplex PCR, and TCRdb's table has in-frame clones only and misses some. This specimen shows 45,000 to 55,000 clones; the ten leading clones hold approximately 10%. Sequencing used PBMCs. These TCRs come from a woman aged 50 to 65 in good health and CMV-seropositive.

The rearrangement uses TRBV11-2 and TRBJ2-2; TRBD2 might be the D (5 bases). With 0 bases removed from V and 6 bases from J, the gap between germline ends came to 8 bases. Germline assignment: CDR1 SGHAT and CDR2 FQNNGV. This CDR3 has 14 residues. In nucleotides, the CDR3 is TGTGCCAGCAGCTTAGATACGAGGGCCGGGGAGCTGTTTTTT. Protein sequence: CASSLDTRAGELFF. Looking up the rest from reference TRBV11-2 and TRBJ2-2 gives the full variable domain: EAGVAQSPRYKIIEKRQSVAFWCNPISGHATLYWYQQILGQGPKLLIQFQNNGVVDDSQLPKDRFSAERLKGVDSTLKIQPAKLEDSAVYLCASSLDTRAGELFFGEGSRLTVL.

V usage is TRBV5-1 and J usage is TRBJ2-1; 11 nucleotides line up with TRBD2. Trimming removed 1 base from V and 6 bases from J; junction bases left unmatched: 6. The CDR3 has 16 residues. Germline CDR1 is SGHRS and CDR2 is YFSETQ. The CDR3 sequence: CASSLLLAGVGNEQFF. In nucleotides, the CDR3 is TGCGCCAGCAGCTTGTTACTAGCGGGAGTCGGCAATGAGCAGTTCTTC.

This chain joins TRBV19 and TRBJ1-4, with D perhaps TRBD1 (5 bases). This CDR3 is built from 15 residues. From germline, CDR1 is LNHDA and CDR2 SQIVND (reference sequence). Between the trimmed V and J ends, which lost 4 bases and 8 bases, there was a span of 17 bases. The CDR3 loop is CASSKEQGGDEKLFF. CDR3 bases: TGTGCCAGTAGTAAAGAGCAGGGAGGTGACGAAAAACTGTTTTTT.

The gene calls are TRBV6-1 and TRBJ2-7; TRBD2 agrees at 7 bases. The germline CDR1 and CDR2 sequences are MNHNS and SASEGT. This CDR3 comprises 15 residues. V lost 0 bases and J lost 1; bases outside the gene matches: 3. The CDR3 region is CASSEAPSGSYEQYF. The CDR3 DNA reads as TGTGCCAGCAGTGAAGCGCCTAGCGGTTCCTACGAGCAGTACTTC.

The chain uses TRBV6-1 and TRBJ2-7, with D possibly being TRBD2 (6 bases). The ends were cut back, 0 bases at V and 2 bases at J, with 11 bases in the middle. The CDR3 is 15 residues long. CDR1 is MNHNS, CDR2 SASEGT, per germline. The CDR3 nucleotides are TGTGCCAGCAGTGAAGCGGCTAGCGTCGCCTACGAGCAGTACTTC. Protein sequence: CASSEAASVAYEQYF.

CDR3 bases: TGCAGCGTTGAAATCCCACAGGTACATAATTTGGTCTCTGAAGCTTTCTTT. Translating gives CSVEIPQVHNLVSEAFF. The rearrangement uses TRBV29-1 and TRBJ1-1, with a possible D match to TRBD1 (5 bases). V lost 2 bases to trimming and J lost 6 bases, with 25 bases between them. The CDR3 is 17 residues long. Germline V lookup: CDR1 SQVTM, CDR2 ANQGSEA.

The chain uses TRBV7-7 and TRBJ2-5; no firm D call. V was pared by 3 bases and J by 7 bases, with 15 bases between. The CDR3 is 14 residues long. Germline loops: CDR1 SSHAT, CDR2 FNYEAQ (reference sequence). The CDR3 loop is CASSFSESAATQYF. CDR3 DNA: TGTGCCAGCAGCTTCTCGGAGTCGGCGGCGACCCAGTACTTC. Looking up the rest from reference TRBV7-7 and TRBJ2-5 gives the full variable domain: GAGVSQSPRYKVTKRGQDVTLRCDPISSHATLYWYQQALGQGPEFLTYFNYEAQPDKSGLPSDRFSAERPEGSISTLTIQRTEQRDSAMYRCASSFSESAATQYFGPGTRLLVL.

To note about this clone: The sample contains more than one DNA sequence encoding this CDR3. V usage is TRBV5-1 and J usage is TRBJ1-1; 9 bases align to TRBD1. V gave up 4 bases and J gave up 1 base; unmatched junction bases: 2. Germline V gene sequence: CDR1 SGHRS, CDR2 YFSETQ. This CDR3 has 14 residues. The CDR3 DNA follows: TGCGCCAGCAGCCTGACAGGGGGGAACACTGAAGCTTTCTTT. Translating it yields CASSLTGGNTEAFF.

The CDR3 DNA sequence: TGTGCCAGTAGGACGGACAGGGGGCTGAATCAGCCCCAGCATTTT. This encodes CASRTDRGLNQPQHF. This chain joins TRBV19 and TRBJ1-5, with 11 bases that match TRBD1. The V gene end was trimmed by 6 bases and the J gene end by 4 bases; junction bases not matched to a gene: 5. CDR1 is LNHDA, CDR2 SQIVND, per germline (reference sequence). The CDR3 loop spans 15 amino acids. The full variable domain, with the rest looked up from reference TRBV19 and TRBJ1-5, is DGGITQSPKYLFRKEGQNVTLSCEQNLNHDAMYWYRQDPGQGLRLIYYSQIVNDFQKGDIAEGYSVSREKKESFPLTVTSAQKNPTAFYLCASRTDRGLNQPQHFGDGTRLSIL.

This chain uses TRBV7-9 with TRBJ2-5; 7 positions match TRBD1. CDR1 is SEHNR, CDR2 FQNEAQ, per germline (reference sequence). The CDR3 covers 14 residues. V gave up 4 bases and J gave up 4 bases; unmatched junction bases: 6. CDR3 coding DNA: TGTGCCAGCAGCTCTCAGACAGGGCGAGAGACCCAGTACTTC. Residues: CASSSQTGRETQYF.